Below are 17 T cell receptor beta chains sequenced from a single sample in a study of regulatory T cells in long-lasting Graves disease. Through Arm-PCR of CDR3 regions and iRepertoire HTBI primers, TCR beta libraries were built. TCRdb redid the calling of the multiplex PCR reads with MiXCR, one entry per CDR3 protein. This sample has 550,000 to 700,000 distinct CDR3 sequences, with about 16% found just once. Time point of the sample: newly diagnosed GD, antithyroid drugs for less than 3 months. PBMC RNA served as the TCR library source. These data also formed part of another study, on T cells in Graves' hyperthyroidism and ophthalmopathy.

This specimen was peripheral blood mononuclear cells (PBMCs), taken at new diagnosis, from a patient treated with antithyroid drugs. The receptors derive from a man younger than 35 with Graves disease.

The chain couples TRBV7-2 to TRBJ2-3, with TRBD2 matching 13 bases. With V trimmed by 6 bases and J by 8 bases, 8 bases remained unmatched. Looked up from germline, CDR1 is SGHTA and CDR2 is FQGNSA. This CDR3 is 15 amino acids long. The CDR3 loop is CASSRTSGSFGTQYF. CDR3 in DNA: TGTGCCAGCAGTCGGACTAGCGGGAGTTTTGGTACGCAGTATTTT.

J is TRBJ2-1 and V is TRBV20-1; D tentatively fits TRBD1 or TRBD2 (5 bases each). Trimming left V 1 base short and J 1 base short, with 11 bases between. Per germline, CDR1 DFQATT and CDR2 SNEGSKA (reference sequence). CDR3 length: 15 residues. CDR3 residues: CSARVIGASYNEQFF. The CDR3 DNA sequence: TGCAGTGCTAGAGTCATCGGGGCGTCCTACAATGAGCAGTTCTTC.

There are many counts of this clonotype. A single base separates this from a much larger clone, so it may be a read error. The rearrangement links TRBV27 to TRBJ2-7; 7 bases are shared with TRBD1. The germline V gene encodes CDR1 MNHEY and CDR2 SMNVEV (reference sequence). V trimming: 4 bases; J trimming: 0 bases; junction bases outside the gene matches: 3. The CDR3 is 14 residues long. In DNA form, the CDR3 reads TGTGCCAGCAGTTCCTGGGACAGCTCCTACGAGCAGTACTTC. Translated, it gives CASSSWDSSYEQYF.

This clonotype appeared a few times. The chain has TRBV7-2 and TRBJ1-5, with D unresolved. Germline CDR1 SGHTA, CDR2 FQGNSA. This CDR3 comprises 13 residues. The germline V and J ends were trimmed by 3 bases and 7 bases, with 10 bases remaining between them. The CDR3 here is CASSFGWRQPQHF. The DNA for the CDR3 is TGTGCCAGCAGCTTTGGGTGGAGGCAGCCCCAGCATTTT. The full variable domain, its missing parts supplied by reference TRBV7-2 and TRBJ1-5, is GAGVSQSPSNKVTEKGKDVELRCDPISGHTALYWYRQSLGQGLEFLIYFQGNSAPDKSGLPSDRFSAERTGGSVSTLTIQRTQQEDSAVYLCASSFGWRQPQHFGDGTRLSIL.

The V call is TRBV3-1, the J call TRBJ2-3, with TRBD2 as a possible D gene (5 bases). Trimming cost V 2 bases and J 4 bases, with 16 bases left between them. This CDR3 has 16 amino acids. Germline assignment: CDR1 LGHDT and CDR2 YNNKEL (reference sequence). CDR3 in amino acids: CASSQMPSPLADTQYF. In nucleotides, the CDR3 is TGTGCCAGCAGCCAAATGCCTAGCCCACTCGCAGATACGCAGTATTTT.

The genes are TRBV19 and TRBJ2-5, with D unresolved. Trimming cost V 6 bases and J 4 bases, with 9 bases left between them. The CDR3 loop spans 12 amino acids. Germline CDR1 LNHDA, CDR2 SQIVND (reference sequence). CDR3 region: CASSGWSETQYF. The DNA for the CDR3 is TGTGCCAGTAGCGGGTGGTCAGAGACCCAGTACTTC.

The chain has TRBV12-3 or TRBV12-4 and TRBJ2-7, with TRBD1 matching over 10 bases. The CDR3 runs 14 residues. Losses at the gene ends were 6 bases for V and 6 bases for J; bases not matched to a gene: 8. CDR3 sequence reads: CASRLGTGALEQYF. CDR3 coding DNA: TGTGCCAGCAGACTGGGGACAGGGGCGCTCGAGCAGTACTTC.

This chain joins TRBV25-1 and TRBJ1-3; D remains ambiguous. The length of the CDR3 is 18 residues. Germline V gene lookup returns CDR1 MGHDK and CDR2 SYGVNS. Trimming removed 1 base at V and 4 bases at J, with 20 bases between. CDR3 loop: CASSELAQPPLAGNTIYF. The CDR3 DNA follows: TGTGCCAGCAGTGAATTGGCACAGCCACCCCTGGCGGGAAACACCATATATTTT.

The rearrangement links TRBV28 to TRBJ2-7, with TRBD2 matching over 9 bases. With V trimmed by 7 bases and J by 0 bases, 10 bases remained unmatched. The CDR3 contains 16 residues. CDR1 and CDR2 (germline): MDHEN, SYDVKM. The CDR3 sequence is CASTPASGTYSYEQYF. CDR3 coding DNA: TGTGCCAGCACCCCGGCTAGCGGGACCTACTCCTACGAGCAGTACTTC.

This chain uses TRBV7-9 with TRBJ2-2; TRBD2 matches at 8 bases. CDR3 size: 18 residues. V shed 5 bases, J shed 4 bases, and the junction held 15 bases outside the gene matches. Germline values: CDR1 SEHNR, CDR2 FQNEAQ (reference sequence). CDR3 nucleotide sequence: TGTGCCAGCAGCACGTCCGAGCTAGCGGGCGCCTCCACCGGGGAGCTGTTTTTT. Residues: CASSTSELAGASTGELFF.

The chain has TRBV2 and TRBJ1-5, with no clear D. The CDR3 is 13 amino acids. Germline V gene lookup returns CDR1 SNHLY and CDR2 FYNNEI. V was shortened by 4 bases and J by 3 bases, with 7 bases between the two germline ends. CDR3 bases: TGTGCCAGCAGTGTGTCAGTCAATCAGCCCCAGCATTTT. This encodes CASSVSVNQPQHF.

This clonotype was picked up a small number of times. The chain couples TRBV7-9 to TRBJ2-7; 10 positions agree with TRBD2. The CDR3 spans 19 residues. Per germline, CDR1 SEHNR and CDR2 FQNEAQ (reference sequence). The junction had 26 bases not matched to a gene; V was cut back by 9 bases and J by 6 bases. This CDR3 is CARVPYGHRRSGRGSEQYF. As DNA, the CDR3 is TGTGCCAGAGTCCCCTATGGGCACCGTAGAAGCGGGAGGGGTTCCGAGCAGTACTTC.

This clonotype has a count of ten or more. The chain uses TRBV30 and TRBJ2-1, with 9 bases identical to TRBD1. This CDR3 region has 15 residues. Germline values: CDR1 GTSNPN, CDR2 SVGIG (reference sequence). J lost 7 bases, V lost 2 bases, and 9 bases had no gene match. CDR3 loop: CAWSTTGGNWNEQFF. The CDR3 DNA sequence: TGTGCCTGGAGTACAACAGGGGGCAACTGGAATGAGCAGTTCTTC.

This clonotype appeared once. For the CDR3, the DNA is TGCGCCAGCAGCTTGGAGGGGGGCGTTAGCAATGAGCAGTTCTTC. Amino acid sequence: CASSLEGGVSNEQFF. V usage is TRBV5-1 and J usage is TRBJ2-1; D is tentatively TRBD1 or TRBD2 (6 bases each). From germline, CDR1 is SGHRS and CDR2 YFSETQ. CDR3 size: 15 residues. The V and J ends lost 0 bases and 6 bases respectively, with 13 bases between them. Full variable domain (remainder filled in from reference TRBV5-1 and TRBJ2-1): KAGVTQTPRYLIKTRGQQVTLSCSPISGHRSVSWYQQTPGQGLQFLFEYFSETQRNKGNFPGRFSGRQFSNSRSEMNVSTLELGDSALYLCASSLEGGVSNEQFFGPGTRLTVL.

This clonotype appeared many times. The CDR3 coding sequence is TGTGCCAGCAGTTTATGGCCCGGGGAGCTGTTTTTT. It translates to CASSLWPGELFF. This sequence joins TRBV27 and TRBJ2-2, with D hard to call. CDR1 is MNHEY and CDR2 is SMNVEV in the germline V gene (reference sequence). This CDR3 is built from 12 residues. V lost 1 base, J lost 6 bases, and 3 bases lay in between.

V gene TRBV20-1 combines with J gene TRBJ1-4, with D maybe TRBD1 (6 bases). V was trimmed by 3 bases and J by 2 bases, leaving 13 bases between them. Germline V gene data show CDR1 as DFQATT and CDR2 as SNEGSKA (reference sequence). The CDR3 has 15 amino acids. The CDR3 region has the DNA TGCAGTGCTAGCCAACAGGGTCGCACTAATGAAAAACTGTTTTTT. Translation gives CSASQQGRTNEKLFF.

This chain connects TRBV20-1 to TRBJ2-2; 11 positions agree with TRBD2. There are 14 residues in the CDR3. Per the germline V gene, CDR1 is DFQATT and CDR2 is SNEGSKA (reference sequence). Unmatched junction bases numbered 0, after V lost 5 bases and J lost 1 base. Here the CDR3 DNA reads TGCAGTGCTCTAGCGGGAGGGAACACCGGGGAGCTGTTTTTT. Protein sequence: CSALAGGNTGELFF.